These 20 T cell receptor beta chains originate from one sample sequenced in a study of cytomegalovirus exposure and HLA in healthy donors. Amplification used 60 Vbeta primers and 13 Jbeta primers. Sequencing was performed with immunoSEQ multiplex PCR; in TCRdb, only in-frame clones are kept and a portion is missing. The data show 200,000 to 250,000 clones, roughly 85% seen once. Sequences were obtained from PBMCs. The receptors were sampled from a girl aged 2 to 10 in good health and CMV-seronegative.

The CDR3 DNA sequence: TGTGCCAGCCGAGGGGAGGGGGGGTACAATGAGCAGTTCTTC. Its protein is CASRGEGGYNEQFF. The genes are TRBV27 and TRBJ2-1; TRBD2 might be the D (7 bases). Germline CDR1 MNHEY, CDR2 SMNVEV (reference sequence). V lost 8 bases to trimming and J lost 4 bases, with 15 bases between them. CDR3 length: 14 residues.

The chain has TRBV7-9 and TRBJ2-5; 10 bases are shared with TRBD2. J was trimmed by 2 bases and V by 4 bases; bases with no gene match: 7. CDR3 size: 16 residues. Germline CDR1 reads SEHNR; CDR2 reads FQNEAQ (reference sequence). CDR3 residues: CASSSRLAGIQETQYF. The CDR3 coding sequence is TGTGCCAGCAGCTCACGACTAGCGGGCATTCAAGAGACCCAGTACTTC.

The genes are TRBV4-1 and TRBJ1-1; no reliable D call. V was shortened by 4 bases and J by 2 bases, with 8 bases between the two germline ends. The germline CDR1 and CDR2 sequences are MGHRA and YSYEKL. This CDR3 is 13 amino acids long. CDR3 amino acids: CASSPLVNTEAFF. In DNA form, the CDR3 reads TGCGCCAGCAGCCCTCTCGTAAACACTGAAGCTTTCTTT.

The rearrangement joins TRBV9 to TRBJ2-1; 10 nucleotides agree with TRBD2. This CDR3 comprises 17 residues. Germline CDR1 SGDLS, CDR2 YYNGEE. Unmatched junction bases numbered 11, after V lost 4 bases and J lost 4 bases. CDR3 sequence: CASSHYSGGPQYNEQFF. CDR3 in DNA: TGTGCCAGCAGCCATTATAGCGGGGGGCCTCAATACAATGAGCAGTTCTTC.

V and J are TRBV11-2 and TRBJ2-2; a weak D match, TRBD2 (6 bases). CDR1 is SGHAT, CDR2 FQNNGV, per germline. There are 17 residues in the CDR3. V was pared by 5 bases and J by 3 bases, with 19 bases between. CDR3 sequence reads: CASSHEVEGPDTGELFF. The CDR3 DNA is TGTGCCAGCAGCCACGAGGTGGAGGGACCGGACACCGGGGAGCTGTTTTTT.

The rearrangement links TRBV21-1 to TRBJ2-7; the table's D gene call, TRBD2, was not cross checked with the DNA. TRBV21-1 is a pseudogene. CDR3 length: 16 residues. The CDR3 DNA reads TGTGCCAATACACGGACTAGCGGGAGAAGTTCCTACGAGCAGTACTTC. Amino acid sequence: CANTRTSGRSSYEQYF.

This clone appeared a few times. The V gene is TRBV6-1, the J gene TRBJ1-2; possibly TRBD1 for D (6 bases). The CDR3 spans 11 residues. V was clipped by 6 bases and J by 5 bases, with 7 bases between them. CDR1 is MNHNS and CDR2 is SASEGT in the germline V gene. The CDR3 reads CASRRGYGYTF. CDR3 bases: TGTGCCAGCAGGAGGGGGTATGGCTACACCTTC.

In this sample, this clone turned up a few times. This chain joins TRBV10-1 and TRBJ2-2; D possibly corresponds to TRBD2 (6 bases). V dropped 3 bases and J dropped 5 bases, with 19 bases sitting between them. Germline lookup yields CDR1 WNHNN and CDR2 SYGVQD (reference sequence). The CDR3 runs to 17 residues. The CDR3 nucleotides are TGCGCCAGCAGTGACCCCGGACGCGGGGAGAGAACCGGGGAGCTGTTTTTT. The encoded protein is CASSDPGRGERTGELFF.

V usage is TRBV6-5 and J usage is TRBJ2-3; 9 bases are a match to TRBD2. Trimming at V came to 4 bases and at J to 2 bases, leaving 4 bases not matched to a gene. The CDR3 loop spans 15 amino acids. Germline loops: CDR1 MNHEY, CDR2 SVGAGI. The CDR3 DNA reads as TGTGCCAGCAGTTTGCTAGCGGGACCCACAGATACGCAGTATTTT. Translation: CASSLLAGPTDTQYF.

In this sample, this clone turned up once. V is TRBV4-1 and J is TRBJ2-5, with 8 bases that match TRBD2. The J call may be mistaken, given a closer DNA end match to TRBJ2-7. This CDR3 contains 15 residues. Germline values: CDR1 MGHRA, CDR2 YSYEKL. The CDR3 sequence is CASSPSSGTFYEQYF. The CDR3 coding sequence is TGCGCCAGCAGTCCTAGTAGCGGGACCTTCTACGAGCAGTACTTC.

The V and J genes are TRBV5-1 and TRBJ1-4; a possible D gene is TRBD1 (5 bases). The CDR3 is 14 residues long. The V end lost 3 bases, the J end lost 3 bases, and 9 bases lay between the germline ends. The germline V gene has CDR1 SGHRS and CDR2 YFSETQ. CDR3 nucleotide sequence: TGCGCCAGCAGCTCGACAGTCTCTAATGAAAAACTGTTTTTT. Its protein product is CASSSTVSNEKLFF.

V usage is TRBV29-1 and J usage is TRBJ2-5; D is possibly TRBD1 (5 bases). V was clipped by 3 bases and J by 5 bases, with 13 bases between them. CDR3 length: 13 amino acids. Germline values: CDR1 SQVTM, CDR2 ANQGSEA. This chain's CDR3 is CSVEVGAVETQYF. For the CDR3, the DNA is TGCAGCGTTGAGGTTGGGGCGGTTGAGACCCAGTACTTC.

This clone has only a few counts. J is TRBJ2-7 and V is TRBV6-6; 11 positions match TRBD1. V lost 5 bases, J lost 4 bases, and 4 bases stayed unmatched. Germline lookup yields CDR1 MNHNY and CDR2 SVGAGI (reference sequence). This CDR3 has 14 amino acids. In DNA, the CDR3 is TGTGCCAGCAGTAGAGGACAGGGGGCTTACGAGCAGTACTTC. Its protein product is CASSRGQGAYEQYF.

The rearrangement uses TRBV7-8 and TRBJ2-3; no reliable D call. V was pared by 0 bases and J by 3 bases, with 7 bases between. This CDR3 comprises 14 residues. From germline, CDR1 is SGHVS and CDR2 FQNEAQ. The CDR3 is CASSLATGTDTQYF. The CDR3 DNA reads TGTGCCAGCAGCTTAGCGACGGGTACAGATACGCAGTATTTT. Based on the CDR3 plus reference TRBV7-8 and TRBJ2-3, the full variable domain is GAGVSQSPRYKVAKRGQDVALRCDPISGHVSLFWYQQALGQGPEFLTYFQNEAQLDKSGLPSDRFFAERPEGSVSTLKIQRTQQEDSAVYLCASSLATGTDTQYFGPGTRLTVL.

V gene TRBV7-9 combines with J gene TRBJ1-3; no definite D call. Germline CDR1 and CDR2: SEHNR and FQNEAQ (reference sequence). The CDR3 sequence is 14 residues long. The ends were cut back, 2 bases at V and 3 bases at J, with 8 bases in the middle. CDR3 nucleotides: TGTGCCAGCAGCTTACCTAACCGTGGAAACACCATATATTTT. Its protein is CASSLPNRGNTIYF.

The V call is TRBV30, the J call TRBJ1-1; no firm D call. The V end lost 1 base, the J end lost 2 bases, and 8 bases lay between the germline ends. Germline CDR1 is GTSNPN and CDR2 is SVGIG (reference sequence). The CDR3 length is 13 residues. This chain's CDR3 is CAWSGELNTEAFF. The CDR3 region has the DNA TGTGCCTGGAGTGGGGAGCTTAACACTGAAGCTTTCTTT.

This clone was seen just once. This chain links TRBV5-1 with TRBJ2-7, with 7 bases that match TRBD2. Germline CDR1 reads SGHRS; CDR2 reads YFSETQ. This CDR3 region has 14 residues. Trimming cost V 4 bases and J 6 bases; bases outside gene matches: 10. CDR3 residues: CASSGDGGVGEQYF. As DNA, the CDR3 is TGCGCCAGCAGCGGGGATGGGGGGGTTGGCGAGCAGTACTTC.

Details on this clone: The identical CDR3 is also encoded by other nucleotide sequences in the sample. The rearrangement joins TRBV6-1 to TRBJ2-6; TRBD2 might be the D (6 bases). Germline CDR1 is MNHNS and CDR2 is SASEGT. The CDR3 has 18 residues. V lost 4 bases and J 0 bases, leaving 16 bases between the germline ends. The CDR3 spells CASSGGTVPASGANVLTF. The DNA of the CDR3 is TGTGCCAGCAGTGGGGGGACTGTCCCCGCCTCTGGGGCCAACGTCCTGACTTTC.

The rearrangement uses TRBV6-5 and TRBJ2-7; the D is unclear. This CDR3 is built from 14 residues. V was clipped by 0 bases and J by 6 bases, with 12 bases between them. Looked up from germline, CDR1 is MNHEY and CDR2 is SVGAGI. The DNA of the CDR3 is TGTGCCAGCAGTTACTCGGCGACACCGTCCGAGCAGTACTTC. Residues: CASSYSATPSEQYF.

The V gene is TRBV9, the J gene TRBJ2-7, with 9 bases identical to TRBD1. The trim removed 4 bases at V and 4 bases at J, leaving 6 bases unmatched. The V gene's germline CDR1 is SGDLS and CDR2 YYNGEE. The CDR3 totals 14 residues. The CDR3 region is CASSSGQGSYEQYF. The CDR3 region has the DNA TGTGCCAGCAGCTCGGGACAGGGTTCGTACGAGCAGTACTTC. Drawing the rest from reference TRBV9 and TRBJ2-7, the complete variable domain is DSGVTQTPKHLITATGQRVTLRCSPRSGDLSVYWYQQSLDQGLQFLIQYYNGEERAKGNILERFSAQQFPDLHSELNLSSLELGDSALYFCASSSGQGSYEQYFGPGTRLTVT.